The entry that follows covers one TCR beta chain sequence. This CDR3 comprises 15 residues. Trimming stripped 7 bases from V and 0 bases from J, with 16 bases between. Germline loops: CDR1 ENHRY, CDR2 SYGVKD. Profiled with immunoSEQ multiplex PCR; TCRdb holds only in-frame clones, not every one. The sample includes 35,000 to 45,000 clones, around 94% of them seen just once. The source of the sample is a study of T cell clonotyping in hematopoietic cell transplantation. This receptor was taken from a woman in her forties or fifties in good health. Some clones in this sample may be carry-over from other donors' samples. The chain combines TRBV10-3 with TRBJ2-7; perhaps D is TRBD1 or TRBD2 (5 bases each). Sequenced input: peripheral blood mononuclear cells. The CDR3 DNA reads as TGTGCCATCAAGGCCGGGACGGAGAGCTCCTACGAGCAGTACTTC. Its protein product is CAIKAGTESSYEQYF.